A single sample gave rise to the 10 T cell receptor beta chains below, sequenced in a study of beta chain features in type 1 diabetes. Sequenced material consisted of expressed TCRB transcripts (all of the isolated RNA was reverse transcribed). This table comes from immunoSEQ multiplex PCR, and its TCRdb copy is limited to in-frame clones, with some not included. Altogether 310,000 or so clones are present, around 9.7% being singletons, with the ten largest covering about 1%. No antigen is known for these receptors. Study-wide results and caveats: For Type 1 diabetes patients, all four CD4+ subsets carried TCRB CDR3s that were moderately but significantly shorter.

Material for sequencing was central memory CD4+ T cells from blood. These receptors originate from a young man with type 1 diabetes.

The CDR3 here is CASVDGSYNSPLHF. The CDR3 bases are TGTGCCAGCGTGGACGGCTCCTATAATTCACCCCTCCACTTT. The gene calls are TRBV30 and TRBJ1-6; D uncertain. CDR3 length: 14 amino acids. Germline-derived CDR1 and CDR2 are GTSNPN and SVGIG (reference sequence). The V and J ends lost 8 bases and 0 bases respectively, with 11 bases between them. Supplemented by reference TRBV30 and TRBJ1-6, the full variable domain reads SQTIHQWPATLVQPVGSPLSLECTVEGTSNPNLYWYRQAAGRGLQLLFYSVGIGQISSEVPQNLSASRPQDRQFILSSKKLLLSDSGFYLCASVDGSYNSPLHFGNGTRLTVT.

There are a few counts of this clone. The rearrangement uses TRBV4-1 and TRBJ1-5, with 7 bases matching TRBD1. CDR1 MGHRA and CDR2 YSYEKL come from the germline V gene. This CDR3 contains 14 residues. J gave up 10 bases and V 1 base, and 7 bases lay outside the gene matches. The CDR3 bases are TGCGCCAGCAGCCAAGGACAGGGAACTGAACCCCAGCATTTT. Encoded protein: CASSQGQGTEPQHF.

This clone has only a few counts. The J gene is TRBJ1-2, the V gene TRBV28; unclear D gene. The CDR3 loop spans 14 amino acids. Germline V gene data show CDR1 as MDHEN and CDR2 as SYDVKM. V was pared by 3 bases and J by 2 bases, with 10 bases between. The CDR3 spells CASSLETANYGYTF. The DNA for the CDR3 is TGTGCCAGCAGTTTGGAAACAGCAAACTATGGCTACACCTTC.

V and J are TRBV7-9 and TRBJ1-3; 7 positions match TRBD1. V trimming: 5 bases; J trimming: 0 bases; junction bases outside the gene matches: 4. The CDR3 is 15 residues long. Germline assignment: CDR1 SEHNR and CDR2 FQNEAQ (reference sequence). CDR3 bases: TGTGCCAGCAGCACCGGGACAGCCTCTGGAAACACCATATATTTT. It is translated as CASSTGTASGNTIYF.

V gene TRBV28 combines with J gene TRBJ2-4; possibly TRBD1 or TRBD2 for D (5 bases each). The CDR3 loop spans 14 amino acids. V gave up 7 bases and J gave up 11 bases, with 21 bases separating them. Germline assignment: CDR1 MDHEN and CDR2 SYDVKM. The CDR3 here is CASIPGSALGVQYF. DNA of the CDR3: TGTGCCAGCATACCTGGCAGTGCCCTGGGGGTTCAGTACTTC. The whole variable domain, filled in from reference TRBV28 and TRBJ2-4, reads DVKVTQSSRYLVKRTGEKVFLECVQDMDHENMFWYRQDPGLGLRLIYFSYDVKMKEKGDIPEGYSVSREKKERFSLILESASTNQTSMYLCASIPGSALGVQYFGAGTRLSVL.

This sequence joins TRBV5-6 and TRBJ2-2; D is uncertain. The CDR3 runs to 13 residues. V lost 1 base and J 1 base, leaving 2 bases between the germline ends. Germline-derived CDR1 and CDR2 are SGHDT and YYEEEE. CDR3 nucleotides: TGTGCCAGCAGCTTGCAGAACACCGGGGAGCTGTTTTTT. Its translation: CASSLQNTGELFF.

This clone came up a few times. V usage is TRBV6-1 and J usage is TRBJ1-2; a possible D gene is TRBD1 (5 bases). Germline V CDR1 and CDR2: MNHNS, SASEGT. The V end lost 0 bases, the J end lost 5 bases, and 13 bases lay between the germline ends. The CDR3 has 15 residues. CDR3 in amino acids: CASSEALQGLYGYTF. DNA for the CDR3: TGTGCCAGCAGTGAAGCCCTCCAGGGTTTATATGGCTACACCTTC.

The rearrangement joins TRBV5-1 to TRBJ2-5; possible D gene TRBD1, 5 bases. In germline, CDR1 is SGHRS, CDR2 YFSETQ. The CDR3 is 14 amino acids. The germline V and J ends were trimmed by 9 bases and 5 bases, with 20 bases remaining between them. CDR3 sequence reads: CATKPQGSGETQYF. The DNA of the CDR3 is TGCGCCACCAAGCCGCAGGGCTCAGGGGAGACCCAGTACTTC.

This chain connects TRBV5-1 to TRBJ1-3; D call uncertain. CDR3 size: 16 residues. Germline-derived CDR1 and CDR2 are SGHRS and YFSETQ. V was pared by 1 base and J by 0 bases, with 11 bases between. The CDR3 DNA follows: TGCGCCAGCAGCTTGCTCGACCTGAGCTCTGGAAACACCATATATTTT. It translates to CASSLLDLSSGNTIYF.

The table lists this clone with a few counts. The V and J genes are TRBV28 and TRBJ2-7; D gene unclear. V dropped 4 bases and J dropped 4 bases, with 8 bases sitting between them. This CDR3 is built from 12 residues. CDR1 MDHEN and CDR2 SYDVKM come from the germline V gene. The CDR3 nucleotides are TGTGCCAGCAGTTCGTCAAAGTACGAGCAGTACTTC. Protein: CASSSSKYEQYF.